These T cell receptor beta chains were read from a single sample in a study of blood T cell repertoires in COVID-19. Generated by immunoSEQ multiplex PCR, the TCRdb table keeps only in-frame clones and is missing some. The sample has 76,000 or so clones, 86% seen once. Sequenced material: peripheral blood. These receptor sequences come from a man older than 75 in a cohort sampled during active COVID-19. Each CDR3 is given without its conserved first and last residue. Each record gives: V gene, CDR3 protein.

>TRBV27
ASSSKGGGLVGNNEQF
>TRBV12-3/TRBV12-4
ASSLRGNQPQH
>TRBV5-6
ASSQQGTYQPQH
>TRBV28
ASSTADTRNTIY
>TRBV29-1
SGGAGDEQY
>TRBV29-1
SVEDGRNEQF
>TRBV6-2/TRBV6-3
ASSYVQGSEAF
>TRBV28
ASSIAPTGQETQY
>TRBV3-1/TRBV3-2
ASSPTPGQMNTEAF
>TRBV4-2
ASSAFGQAGQPQH
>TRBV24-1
ATRPGGAGVNTGELF
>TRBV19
ASSPGQDDDEQF
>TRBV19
ASSFRPSGEIQETQY
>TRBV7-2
ASSLTRDSQEKLF
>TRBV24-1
ATSDGGATNEKLF
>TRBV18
ASSDLRDTQY
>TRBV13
ASSRVASGNTGELF
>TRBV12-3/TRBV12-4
ASSLVDKYGYT
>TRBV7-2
ASSFESYGYT
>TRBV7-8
ASSLQGYEQF
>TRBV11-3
ASSLATGLSEQF
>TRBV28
ASSLRDRRASQAF
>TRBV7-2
ASSSIAGTSTDTQY
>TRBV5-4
ASSPPGQGRYNEQF
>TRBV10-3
ASQGLSTDTQY
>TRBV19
ASRFLRGNTEAF
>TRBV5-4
ASSATGLSETQY